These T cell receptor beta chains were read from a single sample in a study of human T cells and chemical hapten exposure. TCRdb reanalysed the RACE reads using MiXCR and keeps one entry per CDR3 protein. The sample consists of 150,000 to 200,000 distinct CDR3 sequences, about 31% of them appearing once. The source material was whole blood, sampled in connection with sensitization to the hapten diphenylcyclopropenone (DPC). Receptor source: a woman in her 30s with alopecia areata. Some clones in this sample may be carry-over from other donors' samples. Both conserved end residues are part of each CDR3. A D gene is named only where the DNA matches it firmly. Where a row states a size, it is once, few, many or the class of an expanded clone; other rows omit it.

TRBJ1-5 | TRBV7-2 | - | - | CASSLMQGPLSSQPQHF
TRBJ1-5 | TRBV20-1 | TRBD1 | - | CSARADRGHSNQPQHF
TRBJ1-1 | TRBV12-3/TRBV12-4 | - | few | CASSFRAENTEAFF
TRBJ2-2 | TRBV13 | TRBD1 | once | CASSLLDRANTGELFF
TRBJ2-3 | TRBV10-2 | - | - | CASSGSSFLDTQYF
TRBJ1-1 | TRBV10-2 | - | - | CASSESHGIANTEAFF
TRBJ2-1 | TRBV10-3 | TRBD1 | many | CAISDGTGAHYNEQFF
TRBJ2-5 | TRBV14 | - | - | CASSPRQQGTQYF
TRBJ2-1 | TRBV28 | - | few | CASISPGSYNEQFF
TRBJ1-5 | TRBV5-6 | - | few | CASSLGRYNQPQHF
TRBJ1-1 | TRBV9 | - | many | CASSVGLQNTEAFF
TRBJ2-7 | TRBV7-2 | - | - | CASSLALLAYEQYF
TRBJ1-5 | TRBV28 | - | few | CASSLSRDNQPQHF
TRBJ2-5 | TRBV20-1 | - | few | CSAKPWDLGWGLETQYF
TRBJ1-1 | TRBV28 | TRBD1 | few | CASSTTGGRAFF
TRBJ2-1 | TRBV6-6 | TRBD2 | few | CASSFTSVDNEQFF
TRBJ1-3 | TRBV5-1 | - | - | CASSLAIGPFSGNTIYF
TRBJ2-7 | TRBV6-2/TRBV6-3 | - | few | CASSYSGPREYEQYF
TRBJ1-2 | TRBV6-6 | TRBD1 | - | CASRSRGTENNYGYTF
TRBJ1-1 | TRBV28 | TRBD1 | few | CASSPSTAGGMVEAFF
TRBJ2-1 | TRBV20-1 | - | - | CSAPKASNEQFF
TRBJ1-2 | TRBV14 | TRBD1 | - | CASSPSGGPYGYTF
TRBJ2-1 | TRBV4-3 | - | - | CASSPGPASYHSYNEQFF
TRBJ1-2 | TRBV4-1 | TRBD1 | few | CASSPGQGANYGYTF
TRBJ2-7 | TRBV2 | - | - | CASSEAPPFEQYF
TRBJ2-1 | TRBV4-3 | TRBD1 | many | CASSPGQGFDEQFF
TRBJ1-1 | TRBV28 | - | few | CASSSMTGNTEAFF
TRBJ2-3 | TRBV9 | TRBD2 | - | CASSVGAGGADTQYF
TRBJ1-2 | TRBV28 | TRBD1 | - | CASSLRDSYYGYTF
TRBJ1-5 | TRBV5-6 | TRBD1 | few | CASRRQGGGNQPQHF
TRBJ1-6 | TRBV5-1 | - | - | CASSLERDSPLHF
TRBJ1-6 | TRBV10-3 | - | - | CAITGTYNSPLHF
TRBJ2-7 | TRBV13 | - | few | CASSLGGSGEQYF
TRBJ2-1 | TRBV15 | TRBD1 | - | CATSLSGTGSNEQFF
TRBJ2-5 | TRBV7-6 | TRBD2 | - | CASSLAGPLSGGAQTQYF
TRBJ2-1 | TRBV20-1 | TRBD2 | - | CSARSGAAGGLNEQFF
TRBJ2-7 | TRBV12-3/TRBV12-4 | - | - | CASSLAIGAYEQYF
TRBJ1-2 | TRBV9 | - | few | CASSVVGYGYTF
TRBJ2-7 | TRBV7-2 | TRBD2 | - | CASSTVAGGSYEQYF
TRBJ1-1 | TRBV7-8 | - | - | CASSLAPTAGNTEAFF
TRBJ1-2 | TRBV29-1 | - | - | CSVEEGNYGYTF
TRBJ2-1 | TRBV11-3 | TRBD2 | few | CASSLGLAGGYNEQFF
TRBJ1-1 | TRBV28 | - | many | CASMAVNTEAFF
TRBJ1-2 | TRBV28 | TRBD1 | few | CASSIPGQEAGGYTF
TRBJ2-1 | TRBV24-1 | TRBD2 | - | CATSGLVGGSYNEQFF
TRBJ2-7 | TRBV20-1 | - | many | CSASHFSDEQYF
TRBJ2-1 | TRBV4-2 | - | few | CASSQDRVQNEQFF
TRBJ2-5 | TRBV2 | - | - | CASSRLEETQYF
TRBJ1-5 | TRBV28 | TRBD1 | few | CASSFLIAQGDNQPQHF